This TCR beta chain was identified in a study of cytomegalovirus exposure and HLA in healthy donors. Across the whole study: Assignment to the Caucasian-associated ancestry cluster applied to more than 75% of the approximately 420 genotyped donors. Study findings and constraints: It emerged from a later analysis that several of the most significant clusters appeared to be linked to common viral pathogens.

Details on this clone: The antigen is not known.

The CDR3 covers 16 residues. CDR1 and CDR2 (germline): SGDLS, YYNGEE. V shed 2 bases, J shed 0 bases, and the junction held 4 bases outside the gene matches. PCR primers comprised 60 Vbeta and 13 Jbeta primers. Clones were sequenced by immunoSEQ multiplex PCR, and TCRdb holds only the in-frame ones, with some missing. The data hold roughly 170,000 clones, with 84% observed a single time. This sequence joins TRBV9 and TRBJ2-7; 11 bases are shared with TRBD2. This clonotype was obtained from a man aged 25-45 years in good health and CMV-seronegative. Sequencing input: PBMCs. The DNA of the CDR3 is TGTGCCAGCAGCGTCGGGACTAGCGGACTCTCCTACGAGCAGTACTTC. Its translation is CASSVGTSGLSYEQYF. The variable domain in full, with the rest retrieved from reference TRBV9 and TRBJ2-7, is DSGVTQTPKHLITATGQRVTLRCSPRSGDLSVYWYQQSLDQGLQFLIQYYNGEERAKGNILERFSAQQFPDLHSELNLSSLELGDSALYFCASSVGTSGLSYEQYFGPGTRLTVT.